This T cell receptor beta chain was recovered during a study of OX40 agonist ivuxolimab in advanced cancers. Looking at the study overall: Administration of intravenous ivuxolimab to patients occurred every 2 weeks at 0.01 to 10 mg/kg. With a range of roughly 20 to 80, age averaged roughly 60 years, and about 82% were male.

The table lists this clone with a count of one. The table came from immunoSEQ multiplex PCR; TCRdb's copy has only in-frame clones and leaves some out. This table holds some 74,000 clones, roughly four fifths found once. In germline, CDR1 is KGHSH, CDR2 LQKENI. CDR3 length: 15 amino acids. The J segment lost 5 bases and the V segment lost 3 bases, leaving 5 bases of the junction unmatched. The source was CD4+ or CD8+ T cells sorted from blood, collected in a trial of the OX40 agonist ivuxolimab. The rearrangement uses TRBV18 and TRBJ1-1, with 11 bases that match TRBD1. This TCR came from an adult with an advanced solid tumor such as melanoma, head and neck, liver or kidney cancer. CDR3 sequence reads: CASSPGQGVRTEAFF. Written as DNA, the CDR3 is TGTGCCAGCTCACCGGGACAGGGGGTAAGAACTGAAGCTTTCTTT.